Sequencing of this T cell receptor (beta chain) was carried out in a study of long-term antiretroviral therapy in people with HIV. The run of the v3.0 immunoSEQ assay was at survey level. Produced via immunoSEQ multiplex PCR; TCRdb's table is partial and in-frame only. The table shows some 10,000 clones, with 70% to 90% occurring only once. The CDR3 totals 16 residues. Trimming removed 0 bases from V and 1 base from J; junction bases left unmatched: 3. Germline CDR1 and CDR2: LGHNA and YSLEER. The sequence came from a middle-aged man with HIV. The sample consisted of unsorted PBMCs, taken 0.7 years after starting antiretroviral therapy. The V gene is TRBV4-3, the J gene TRBJ2-7; 10 nucleotides align to TRBD2. The CDR3: CASSQESSGSSYEQYF. CDR3 nucleotide sequence: TGCGCCAGCAGCCAAGAGTCTAGCGGGAGTTCCTACGAGCAGTACTTC.